This TCR beta chain came from a study of blood T cell repertoires in COVID-19. In the study overall: Donors in the United States, Italy and Spain gave samples during acute or convalescent COVID-19.

CDR3 length: 15 residues. Germline CDR1 is LGHNT and CDR2 is FRNRAP. J gave up 7 bases and V 9 bases, and 11 bases lay outside the gene matches. Per the authors' pipeline: Counts of nucleated cells, estimated from reference gene primer amplification, were obtained. TCRdb's table, derived via immunoSEQ multiplex PCR, lists solely in-frame clones and lacks some. V, J and clone size are taken as reported in that table, and D and trimming were inferred from the DNA itself. This table holds approximately 400,000 clones, around 84% found once. The rearrangement joins TRBV12-5 to TRBJ2-1, with 11 bases identical to TRBD1. The sequenced sample was peripheral blood. The clonotype was recovered from a human donor with acute or convalescent COVID-19. The donor label of this sample is uncertain. The CDR3 bases are TGTGCTAGCTCTTTCGGGACAGGGGGTAAAAATGAGCAGTTCTTC. Encoded protein: CASSFGTGGKNEQFF.